The present TCR beta chain was sequenced within a study of T cells after yellow fever vaccination (dated by TCRdb to the late 2010s). Turning to the overall study: The SMART-Seq v4 Ultra Low Input RNA kit was used to prepare libraries from fractions with low cell numbers. To follow T-cell clones before and after both primary and booster YFV17D yellow fever vaccination, bulk TCR alpha and beta repertoires underwent longitudinal sequencing. The cohort comprised two healthy male donors, one aged 18 to 30 and one aged 30 to 40 years. Blood samples were taken at several timepoints before and after primary and secondary immunization, and bulk PBMC replicates and cell subsets were isolated. Paper-wide results and their limitations: Because the study included only a couple of donors, the extent to which the findings can be generalized is limited. FACS-sorted repertoires could contain abundant contaminating clonotypes from the bulk population, so computational filtering was required. Most clones expanded after primary vaccination were re-detected after the booster (approximately 95% of CD4 and around nine tenths of CD8), suggesting broad memory maintenance. A small fraction of clonotypes appeared in both the CD4 and CD8 compartments, likely as a result of convergent recombination. Compared with the primary T-cell response, the secondary T-cell response was faster but weaker, reaching its peak on day 5 rather than on day 15.

The table lists this clonotype with many counts. Its antigen has not been determined. Per-base quality was not reported, and no clone a single base away is much larger than it. The intended sense of this specimen's treatment or condition label: live attenuated yellow fever vaccine strain. A standard Ficoll-Paque protocol was used to isolate PBMCs from peripheral blood. Dynabeads CD4 and CD8 positive selection kits were used to isolate CD4 and CD8 T-cell fractions. TriZol was used to extract RNA from bulk PBMCs, from CD4 and CD8 fractions, and from dextramer-positive and dextramer-negative fractions. Cut back by 3 bases and 4 bases, the V and J ends lie 15 bases apart. CDR1 and CDR2, looked up from the germline V gene, are SQVTM and ANQGSEA. There are 14 amino acids in the CDR3, from cysteine to phenylalanine inclusive. Kept here is only the CDR3 DNA, which spans 42 bases and is read in frame from base 1.

TCR cDNA was synthesized by 5'RACE template switching, through which a universal primer site and unique molecular identifiers were introduced. Priming for cDNA synthesis came from both the TCR alpha and TCR beta constant segments. Two PCR steps were used to amplify libraries, with sample barcodes and sequencing adapters being added in the second step. Libraries were sequenced on Illumina HiSeq 2500 (2x100 bp) or NovaSeq (2x150 bp). As for how the authors treated the data: Reads were demultiplexed and collapsed into UMI consensus sequences with MIGEC, and V(D)J alignment was performed with MiXCR. Using edgeR on replicate PBMC samples, clonotypes were called vaccine-responding if FDR was below 0.01 and the log2 fold change was above 5 up to day 15. Bulk clonotypes were assigned CD4 or CD8 identity according to which sequenced CD4 or CD8 repertoire held them at higher abundance. TCRdb took the public reads, trimmed them with fastp at Q25, ran MiXCR for clone calling and kept in-frame beta chains. Identical CDR3 proteins give one entry, which carries the most common genes and DNA. The V and J calls here are based on TCRdb, not the publication. This sample comprises approximately 74,000 distinct CDR3 sequences, around 5% of them detected only once. The top ten clones comprise less than 2.5% of the sample.

The chain was built from TRBV29-1 and TRBJ2-5, with the D gene too uncertain to name. Here the sequenced sample was CD4+ T cells sorted from PBMCs, taken less than 18 days after the first yellow fever vaccination. This clonotype originated in a man aged 18 to 30 who received the YFV17D yellow fever vaccine. The DNA reads as follows: TGCAGCGTTGAGTCGGATCGGTCCCCAGAGACCCAGTACTTC. It encodes CSVESDRSPETQYF. Extended through the reference TRBV29-1 and TRBJ2-5 proteins, this CDR3 yields the full variable domain: SAVISQKPSRDICQRGTSLTIQCQVDSQVTMMFWYRQQPGQSLTLIATANQGSEATYESGFVIDKFPISRPNLTFSTLTVSNMSPEDSSIYLCSVESDRSPETQYFGPGTRLLVL.